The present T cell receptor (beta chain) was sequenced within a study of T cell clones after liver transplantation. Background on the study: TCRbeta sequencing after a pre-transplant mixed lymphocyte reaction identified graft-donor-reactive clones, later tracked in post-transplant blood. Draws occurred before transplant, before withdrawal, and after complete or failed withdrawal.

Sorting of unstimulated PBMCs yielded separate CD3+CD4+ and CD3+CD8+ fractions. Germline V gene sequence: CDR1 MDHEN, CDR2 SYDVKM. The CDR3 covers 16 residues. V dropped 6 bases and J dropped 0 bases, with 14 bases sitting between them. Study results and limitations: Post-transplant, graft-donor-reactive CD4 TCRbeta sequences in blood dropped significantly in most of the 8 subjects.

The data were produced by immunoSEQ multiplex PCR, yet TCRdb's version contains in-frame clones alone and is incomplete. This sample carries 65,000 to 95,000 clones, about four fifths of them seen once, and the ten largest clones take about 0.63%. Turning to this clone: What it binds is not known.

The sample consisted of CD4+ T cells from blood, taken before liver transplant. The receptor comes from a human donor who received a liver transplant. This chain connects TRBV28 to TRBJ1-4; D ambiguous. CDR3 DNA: TGTGCCAGCAGCCCGCCGTTTAGGGCAACTAATGAAAAACTGTTTTTT. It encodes CASSPPFRATNEKLFF.